The TCR beta chain described here comes from a study of blood T cell repertoires in COVID-19. Study background: Researchers got acute and convalescent COVID-19 samples from the United States, Italy and Spain. T cells, B-cell-depleted T cells, or PBMCs supplied cDNA or gDNA.

Per the original methods: Reference gene primer amplification gave estimated nucleated cell counts. Here immunoSEQ multiplex PCR was the method, and the copy in TCRdb shows in-frame clones only, minus some. V, J and clone size were drawn from that table, and D and trimming were deduced from the DNA. The table lists 200,000 to 250,000 clones, roughly 86% of them singletons. Trimming removed 6 bases from V and 4 bases from J; junction bases left unmatched: 9. Per germline, CDR1 MNHEY and CDR2 SMNVEV (reference sequence). The CDR3 covers 15 residues. This receptor was obtained from a woman aged 45-60 years with active or convalescent COVID-19. The rearrangement joins TRBV27 to TRBJ1-2, with 9 nucleotides matching TRBD1. Specimen: peripheral blood. The CDR3 loop reads CASRRPGQGTYGYTF. CDR3 bases: TGTGCCAGCAGACGACCGGGACAGGGTACCTATGGCTACACCTTC.